Given below is one T cell receptor beta chain in context. Its target antigen remains unknown. There are no base qualities to consult, and no much larger clone falls within one base. The data originate from a study of post-analysis software for immune sequencing data (dated by TCRdb to about 2015). With respect to the entire study: The recorded disease courses included relapsing-remitting, secondary progressive and progressive-relapsing multiple sclerosis, and some patients had no subtype annotation. The multiple sclerosis patient repertoires were compared with 10 to 12 previously published healthy control repertoires from donors aged roughly 6 to 27 years. A subset of samples was prepared in parallel using single-end sample barcoding, then pooled and co-amplified after Illumina adapter ligation.

To demonstrate the VDJtools post-analysis software, the study profiled TCR beta repertoires from the peripheral blood of about a dozen young patients with multiple sclerosis. The multiple sclerosis patients were children and adolescents ranging in age from roughly 6 to 16 years. Beyond this particular receptor, the publication reports: The control group was slightly older than the multiple sclerosis patient group. Significantly lower normalized Chao1 diversity was found in multiple sclerosis patients than in controls, suggesting substantial peripheral T-cell clonal expansion. Patients showed significantly higher frequencies than controls for about five TRBV segments, among them TRBV5-6, TRBV5-1 and TRBV20-1. Strong co-clustering of samples prepared in the same batch was shown by direct clustering with F measure, prompting a batch-effect correction.

The library relied on PCR. Sequenced on an Illumina HiSeq 2500. Unique molecular identifiers were incorporated into TCR beta cDNA libraries to reduce PCR and sequencing biases. Every 1 to 10 million input T cells yielded about 500,000 cDNA molecules, meaning each molecule approximated one T cell. The same protocol used for the earlier healthy control dataset was applied to prepare and sequence the patient libraries. Within a given batch, samples were prepared together, multiplexed and sequenced on the same HiSeq lane. On the study's bioinformatics: MIGEC handled the raw barcoded reads, throwing out single-read molecular identifier groups before consensus assembly and CDR3 extraction. Clonotype tables were post-analysed with VDJtools, and diversity was normalized by down-sampling all datasets to the smallest sample size. To correct batch-related cross-sample contamination, repertoire overlap clustering matched CDR3 amino acid sequences but not nucleotide sequences. TCRdb reran the public reads through fastp at Q25 and MiXCR, keeping productive beta chains. A single entry per CDR3 protein holds the most common genes and DNA from its merged rows. The authors' filters were not applied to this entry. The sample includes approximately 360,000 distinct CDR3 sequences, with less than 35% observed a single time. In total, the top ten clones hold roughly 13% of the sample.

Trimming at the junction amounts to 1 base on V and 6 bases on J, and the germline ends lie 12 bases apart. From cysteine to phenylalanine, the CDR3 is 15 amino acids long. Only CDR3 DNA is held: 45 bases, read in frame from base 1. The TCR comes from a girl aged 10-17 years with multiple sclerosis. Sequenced sample: blood. The rearranged chain carries TRBV12-3 or TRBV12-4 and TRBJ2-2; TRBD1 is a possible D gene, resting on 6 matching bases. CDR3 region: CASSLVGGRAGELFF. The DNA reads TGTGCCAGCAGTTTAGTAGGGGGTAGGGCCGGGGAGCTGTTTTTT.